The following is a TCR beta chain sequence with its context. Its matching antigen is unknown. The donors, nominally healthy at sampling, likely had unrecorded immune exposures. Use of 60 Vbeta and 13 Jbeta primers characterized the PCR. The table came from immunoSEQ multiplex PCR; TCRdb's copy has only in-frame clones and leaves some out. This table has about 130,000 clones, roughly 80% appearing once. CDR1 and CDR2 from the germline V gene are MDHEN and SYDVKM. The ends lost 4 bases at V and 3 bases at J; junction bases unmatched: 6. The CDR3 runs to 14 residues. The data derive from a study of cytomegalovirus exposure and HLA in healthy donors. Study-wide results and limits: In a later analysis, CMV-associated beta chains were mostly HLA-associated, it appeared. The authors assumed roughly uniform sequencing depth across donors for presence/absence analyses. A later look showed TCR association rates differing by HLA locus, highest for DRB1 and lowest for HLA-C.

This clonotype was sampled from a woman aged 40-49 years in good health and CMV-seronegative. The rearrangement joins TRBV28 to TRBJ2-7; 7 bases align to TRBD1. Material: PBMCs. The chain's CDR3 is CASSSGTDLYEQYF. The CDR3 coding sequence is TGTGCCAGCAGTTCCGGGACAGATCTCTACGAGCAGTACTTC. The whole variable domain, filled in from reference TRBV28 and TRBJ2-7, reads DVKVTQSSRYLVKRTGEKVFLECVQDMDHENMFWYRQDPGLGLRLIYFSYDVKMKEKGDIPEGYSVSREKKERFSLILESASTNQTSMYLCASSSGTDLYEQYFGPGTRLTVT.